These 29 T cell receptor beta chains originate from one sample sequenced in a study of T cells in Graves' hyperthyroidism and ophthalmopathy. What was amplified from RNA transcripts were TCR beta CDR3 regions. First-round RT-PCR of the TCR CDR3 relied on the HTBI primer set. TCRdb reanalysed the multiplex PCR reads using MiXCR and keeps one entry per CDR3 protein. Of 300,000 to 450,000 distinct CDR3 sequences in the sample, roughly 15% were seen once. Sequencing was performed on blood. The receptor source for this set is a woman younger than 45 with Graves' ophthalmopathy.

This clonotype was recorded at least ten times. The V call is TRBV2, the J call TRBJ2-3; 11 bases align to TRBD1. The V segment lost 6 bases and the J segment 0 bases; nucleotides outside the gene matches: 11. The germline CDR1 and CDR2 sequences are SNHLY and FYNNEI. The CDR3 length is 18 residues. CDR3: CASSETGGQGVSTDTQYF. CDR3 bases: TGTGCCAGCAGCGAAACGGGGGGACAGGGGGTAAGCACAGATACGCAGTATTTT.

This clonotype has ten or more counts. CDR3 sequence: CAWSGRGEGYGYTF. The CDR3 DNA follows: TGTGCCTGGAGTGGTCGCGGGGAAGGCTATGGCTACACCTTC. This chain joins TRBV30 and TRBJ1-2; unclear D gene. Per germline, CDR1 GTSNPN and CDR2 SVGIG (reference sequence). The V end was cut by 1 base, the J end by 4 bases, with 13 bases between. The CDR3 is 14 amino acids.

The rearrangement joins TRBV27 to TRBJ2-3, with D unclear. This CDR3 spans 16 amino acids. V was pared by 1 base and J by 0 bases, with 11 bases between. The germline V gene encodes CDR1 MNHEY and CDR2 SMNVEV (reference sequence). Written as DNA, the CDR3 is TGTGCCAGCAGTTTATTATCGGGTTCTAGCACAGATACGCAGTATTTT. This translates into CASSLLSGSSTDTQYF.

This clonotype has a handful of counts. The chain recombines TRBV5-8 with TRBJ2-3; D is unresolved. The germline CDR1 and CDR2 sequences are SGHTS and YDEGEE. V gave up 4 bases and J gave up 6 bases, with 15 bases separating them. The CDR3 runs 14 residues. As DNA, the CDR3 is TGTGCCAGCAGCCCAACCCCTAGTTCGGATACGCAGTATTTT. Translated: CASSPTPSSDTQYF.

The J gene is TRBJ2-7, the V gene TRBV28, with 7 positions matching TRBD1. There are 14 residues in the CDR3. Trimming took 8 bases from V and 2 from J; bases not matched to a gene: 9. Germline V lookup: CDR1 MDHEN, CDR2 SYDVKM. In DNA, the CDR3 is TGTGCCAGCGTCCCCGGGACAGCAACCTACGAGCAGTACTTC. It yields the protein CASVPGTATYEQYF.

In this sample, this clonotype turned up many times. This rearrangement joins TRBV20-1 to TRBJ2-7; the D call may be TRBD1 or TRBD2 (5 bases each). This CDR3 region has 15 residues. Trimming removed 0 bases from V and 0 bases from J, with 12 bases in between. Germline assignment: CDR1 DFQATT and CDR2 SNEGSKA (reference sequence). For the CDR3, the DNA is TGCAGTGCTAGAGATGGGGGTAGGGGCTCCTACGAGCAGTACTTC. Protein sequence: CSARDGGRGSYEQYF.

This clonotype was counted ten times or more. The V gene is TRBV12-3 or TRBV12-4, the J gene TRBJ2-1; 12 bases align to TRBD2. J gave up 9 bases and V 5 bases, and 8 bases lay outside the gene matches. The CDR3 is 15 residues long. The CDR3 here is CASSDLAGGPFEQFF. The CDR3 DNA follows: TGTGCCAGCAGTGACCTAGCGGGGGGGCCGTTTGAGCAGTTCTTC.

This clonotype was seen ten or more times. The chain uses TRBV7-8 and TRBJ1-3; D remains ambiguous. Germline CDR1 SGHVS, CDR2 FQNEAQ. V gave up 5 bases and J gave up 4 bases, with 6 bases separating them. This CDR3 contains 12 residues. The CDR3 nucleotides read TGTGCCAGCAGCCCTTTCGGAAACACCATATATTTT. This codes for CASSPFGNTIYF.

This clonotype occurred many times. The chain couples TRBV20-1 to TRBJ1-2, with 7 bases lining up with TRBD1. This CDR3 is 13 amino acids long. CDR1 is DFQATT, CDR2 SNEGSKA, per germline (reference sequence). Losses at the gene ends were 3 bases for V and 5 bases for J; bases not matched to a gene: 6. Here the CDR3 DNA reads TGCAGTGCTAGTGTGAGGGGGCCGTATGGCTACACCTTC. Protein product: CSASVRGPYGYTF.

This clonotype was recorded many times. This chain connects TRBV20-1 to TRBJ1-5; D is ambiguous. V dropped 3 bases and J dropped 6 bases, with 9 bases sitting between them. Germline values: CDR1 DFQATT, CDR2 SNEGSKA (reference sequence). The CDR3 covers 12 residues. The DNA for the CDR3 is TGCAGTGCTAGCCGAACGGCTCAGCCCCAGCATTTT. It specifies CSASRTAQPQHF.

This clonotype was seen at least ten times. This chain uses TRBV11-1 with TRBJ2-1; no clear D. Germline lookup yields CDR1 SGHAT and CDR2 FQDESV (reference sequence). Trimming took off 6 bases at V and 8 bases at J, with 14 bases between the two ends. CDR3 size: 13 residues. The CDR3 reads CASRNSPRDEQFF. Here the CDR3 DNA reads TGTGCCAGCAGAAACAGTCCCCGCGATGAGCAGTTCTTC. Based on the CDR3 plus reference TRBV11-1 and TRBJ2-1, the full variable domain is EAEVAQSPRYKITEKSQAVAFWCDPISGHATLYWYRQILGQGPELLVQFQDESVVDDSQLPKDRFSAERLKGVDSTLKIQPAELGDSAMYLCASRNSPRDEQFFGPGTRLTVL.

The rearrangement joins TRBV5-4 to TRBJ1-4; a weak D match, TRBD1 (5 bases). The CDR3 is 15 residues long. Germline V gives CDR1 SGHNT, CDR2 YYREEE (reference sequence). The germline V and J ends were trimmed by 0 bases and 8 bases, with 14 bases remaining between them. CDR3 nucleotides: TGTGCCAGCAGCTTGGCCGATGGGGGAAGCGAAAAACTGTTTTTT. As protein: CASSLADGGSEKLFF.

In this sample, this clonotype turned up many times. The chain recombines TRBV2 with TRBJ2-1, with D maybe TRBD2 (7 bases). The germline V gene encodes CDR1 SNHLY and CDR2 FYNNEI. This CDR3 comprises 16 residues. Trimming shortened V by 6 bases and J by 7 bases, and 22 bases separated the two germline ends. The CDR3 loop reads CASRPPRGALVNEQFF. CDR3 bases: TGTGCCAGCAGGCCCCCTCGGGGGGCCTTAGTGAATGAGCAGTTCTTC. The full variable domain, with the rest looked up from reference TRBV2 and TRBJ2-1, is EPEVTQTPSHQVTQMGQEVILRCVPISNHLYFYWYRQILGQKVEFLVSFYNNEISEKSEIFDDQFSVERPDGSNFTLKIRSTKLEDSAMYFCASRPPRGALVNEQFFGPGTRLTVL.

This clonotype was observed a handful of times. In DNA, the CDR3 is TGTGCCAGCAGTGAAAGACCAAACTATGGCTACACCTTC. Its protein is CASSERPNYGYTF. The J gene is TRBJ1-2, the V gene TRBV6-1, with D hard to call. V was pared by 2 bases and J by 2 bases, with 6 bases between. The CDR3 spans 13 residues. CDR1 MNHNS and CDR2 SASEGT come from the germline V gene.

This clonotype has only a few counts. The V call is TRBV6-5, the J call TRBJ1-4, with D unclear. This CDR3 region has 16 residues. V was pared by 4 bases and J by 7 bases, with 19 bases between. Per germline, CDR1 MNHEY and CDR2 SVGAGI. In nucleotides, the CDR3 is TGTGCCAGCAGTTTCCGTTTACGAGGAGAGGGTGAAAAACTGTTTTTT. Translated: CASSFRLRGEGEKLFF.

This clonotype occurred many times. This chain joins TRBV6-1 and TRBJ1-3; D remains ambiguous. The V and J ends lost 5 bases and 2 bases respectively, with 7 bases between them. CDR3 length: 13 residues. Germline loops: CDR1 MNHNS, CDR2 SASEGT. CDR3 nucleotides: TGTGCCAGCAGTTCGGGCCCTGGAAACACCATATATTTT. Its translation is CASSSGPGNTIYF.

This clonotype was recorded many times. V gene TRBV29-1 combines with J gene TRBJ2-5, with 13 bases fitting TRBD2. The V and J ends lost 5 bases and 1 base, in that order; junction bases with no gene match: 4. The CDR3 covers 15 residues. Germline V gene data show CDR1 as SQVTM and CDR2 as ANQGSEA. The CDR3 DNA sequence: TGCAGCGTTCCTAGGACTAGCGGGAGCCAAGAGACCCAGTACTTC. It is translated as CSVPRTSGSQETQYF.

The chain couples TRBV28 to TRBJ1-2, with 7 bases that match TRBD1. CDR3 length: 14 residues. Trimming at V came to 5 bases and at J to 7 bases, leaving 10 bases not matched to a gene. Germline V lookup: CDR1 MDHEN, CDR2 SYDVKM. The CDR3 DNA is TGTGCCAGCAGTCCCCCGACAGGGTTTGGTGGCTACACCTTC. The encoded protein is CASSPPTGFGGYTF.

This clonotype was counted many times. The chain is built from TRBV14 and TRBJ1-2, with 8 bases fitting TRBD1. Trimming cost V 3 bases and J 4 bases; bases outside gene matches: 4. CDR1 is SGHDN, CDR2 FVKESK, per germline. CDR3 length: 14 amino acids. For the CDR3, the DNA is TGTGCCAGCAGCCAGGCCGACAGGGGCTATGGCTACACCTTC. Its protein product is CASSQADRGYGYTF.

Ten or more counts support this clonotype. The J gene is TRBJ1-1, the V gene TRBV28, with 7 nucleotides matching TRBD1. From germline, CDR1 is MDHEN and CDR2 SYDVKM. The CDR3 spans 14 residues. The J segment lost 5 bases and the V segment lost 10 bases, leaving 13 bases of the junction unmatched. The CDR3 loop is CATQGSNRGTEAFF. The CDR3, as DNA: TGTGCCACACAGGGGTCCAACCGGGGGACTGAAGCTTTCTTT.

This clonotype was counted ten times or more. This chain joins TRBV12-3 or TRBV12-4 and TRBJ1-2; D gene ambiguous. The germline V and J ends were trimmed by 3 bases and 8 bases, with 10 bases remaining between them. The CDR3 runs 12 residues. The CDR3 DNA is TGTGCCAGCAGTTTTGGCAGTGAAGGCTACACCTTC. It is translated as CASSFGSEGYTF.

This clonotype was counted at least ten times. The CDR3 region has the DNA TGTGCCAGCAGCTTAGGGGGCGGAGAGACCCAGTACTTC. Its translation is CASSLGGGETQYF. V and J are TRBV7-3 and TRBJ2-5, with D possibly TRBD1 on 6 matching bases. From germline, CDR1 is SGHTA and CDR2 FQGTGA. The CDR3 runs to 13 residues. V lost 2 bases and J lost 4, with 8 bases in between.

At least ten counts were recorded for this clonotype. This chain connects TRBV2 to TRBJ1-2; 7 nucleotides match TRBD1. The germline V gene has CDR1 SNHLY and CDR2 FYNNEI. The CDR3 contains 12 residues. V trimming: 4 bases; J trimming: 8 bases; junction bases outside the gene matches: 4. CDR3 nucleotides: TGTGCCAGCAGTGTAGAGGGGGCCGGCTACACCTTC. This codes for CASSVEGAGYTF.

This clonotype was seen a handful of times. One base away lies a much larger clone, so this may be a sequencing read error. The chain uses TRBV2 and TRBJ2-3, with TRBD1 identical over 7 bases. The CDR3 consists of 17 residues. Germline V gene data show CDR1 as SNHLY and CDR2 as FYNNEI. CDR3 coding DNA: TGTGCCAGCAGTCGACCACTTACCGGGACAGACACAGATACGCAGTGTTTT. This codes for CASSRPLTGTDTDTQCF.

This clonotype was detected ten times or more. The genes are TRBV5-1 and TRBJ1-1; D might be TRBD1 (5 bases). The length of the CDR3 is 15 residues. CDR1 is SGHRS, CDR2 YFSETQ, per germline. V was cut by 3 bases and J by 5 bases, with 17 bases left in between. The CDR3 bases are TGCGCCAGCAGCTCCCGACGGGGCGTCGATACTGAAGCTTTCTTT. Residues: CASSSRRGVDTEAFF.

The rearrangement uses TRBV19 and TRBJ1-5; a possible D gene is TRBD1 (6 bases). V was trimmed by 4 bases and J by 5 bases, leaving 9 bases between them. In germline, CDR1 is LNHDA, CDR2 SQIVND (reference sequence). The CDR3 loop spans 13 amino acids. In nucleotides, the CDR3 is TGTGCCAGTAGTAAGGACAGCTATCAGCCCCAGCATTTT. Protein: CASSKDSYQPQHF.

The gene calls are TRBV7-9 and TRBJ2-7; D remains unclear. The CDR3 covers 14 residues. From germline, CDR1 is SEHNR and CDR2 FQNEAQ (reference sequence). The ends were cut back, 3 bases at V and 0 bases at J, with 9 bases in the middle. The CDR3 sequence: CASSFHSNSYEQYF. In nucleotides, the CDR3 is TGTGCCAGCAGCTTCCACTCCAACTCCTACGAGCAGTACTTC. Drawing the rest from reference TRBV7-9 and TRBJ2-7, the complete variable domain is DTGVSQNPRHKITKRGQNVTFRCDPISEHNRLYWYRQTLGQGPEFLTYFQNEAQLEKSRLLSDRFSAERPKGSFSTLEIQRTEQGDSAMYLCASSFHSNSYEQYFGPGTRLTVT.

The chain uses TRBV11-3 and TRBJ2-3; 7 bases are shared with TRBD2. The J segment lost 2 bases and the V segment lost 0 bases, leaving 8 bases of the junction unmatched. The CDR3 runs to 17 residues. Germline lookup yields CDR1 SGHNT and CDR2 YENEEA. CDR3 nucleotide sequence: TGTGCCAGCAGCTTAGATCCAGCTGCGGGGGTCACAGATACGCAGTATTTT. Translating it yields CASSLDPAAGVTDTQYF.

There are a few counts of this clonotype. The CDR3 DNA is TGTGCCAGCAGTGCCGGGACAGGGCCCAATGAGCAGTTCTTC. Translating it yields CASSAGTGPNEQFF. V gene TRBV6-1 combines with J gene TRBJ2-1; 9 bases line up with TRBD1. Looked up from germline, CDR1 is MNHNS and CDR2 is SASEGT. The V gene end was trimmed by 4 bases and the J gene end by 6 bases; junction bases not matched to a gene: 4. This CDR3 region has 14 residues.